This TCR beta chain was found in a study of T cell responses to AZD1222 COVID-19 vaccine. Study results and caveats: Repertoire sampling happened only post peak T cell response. With two AZD1222 doses given, Spike-specific TCR breadth and depth both rose. Females made up more of the donors, who were largely white British, and clonal diversity may have come out too low.

V was pared by 4 bases and J by 2 bases, with 17 bases between. The CDR3 runs to 16 residues. Germline V gene sequence: CDR1 SEHNR, CDR2 FQNEAQ (reference sequence). This clone is medium-sized in the sample. The antigen is unknown. Measured with immunoSEQ multiplex PCR; TCRdb has only the in-frame clones, and not every one. The profile shows 120,000 to 150,000 clones, approximately 90% of them singletons. The sequencing here drew on peripheral blood, taken 28 days after the second AZD1222 dose. This TCR was recovered from an adult who received the AZD1222 COVID-19 vaccine. The genes are TRBV7-9 and TRBJ1-2; tentative D call: TRBD1 (5 bases). CDR3 bases: TGTGCCAGCAGCTCAGCTAGGGACCTGGGGAACTATGGCTACACCTTC. Amino acid sequence: CASSSARDLGNYGYTF.